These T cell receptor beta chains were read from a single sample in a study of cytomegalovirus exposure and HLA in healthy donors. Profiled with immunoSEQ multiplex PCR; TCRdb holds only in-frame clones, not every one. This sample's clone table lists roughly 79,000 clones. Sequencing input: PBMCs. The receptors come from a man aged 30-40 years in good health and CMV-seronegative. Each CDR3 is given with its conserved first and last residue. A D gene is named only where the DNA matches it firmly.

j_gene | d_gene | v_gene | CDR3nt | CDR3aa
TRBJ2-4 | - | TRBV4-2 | TGTGCCAGCAGCCAAGTCCGACGCGGGGCATACCCAAAACCCTACCCTGTGTTTCAGTACTTC | CASSQVRRGAYPKPYPVFQYF
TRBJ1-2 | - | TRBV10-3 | TGTGCCATCAGTGTCCAGTGGGGGGGCAACTATGGCTACACCTTC | CAISVQWGGNYGYTF
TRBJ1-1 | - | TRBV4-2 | TGTGCCAGCAGCCAAGGCCGGGACACTACTGAAGCTTTCTTT | CASSQGRDTTEAFF
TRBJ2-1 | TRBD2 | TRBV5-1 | TGCGCCAGCAGCTTGGGACTAGCGGCCTACAATGAGCAGTTCTTC | CASSLGLAAYNEQFF
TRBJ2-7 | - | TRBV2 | TGTGCCAGCAGTCCTCAGGGCAGCTCCTACGAGCAGTACTTC | CASSPQGSSYEQYF
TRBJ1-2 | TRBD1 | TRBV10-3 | TGTGCCATCAGGCCGGGACAGGCCGACTATGGCTACACCTTC | CAIRPGQADYGYTF
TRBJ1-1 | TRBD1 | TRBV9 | TGTGCCAGCAGCGGCGGGACAGGGTTCACTGAAGCTTTCTTT | CASSGGTGFTEAFF
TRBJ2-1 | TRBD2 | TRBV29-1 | TGCAGCGTGACACTAGCGGGAGGGTGGAATGAGCAGTTCTTC | CSVTLAGGWNEQFF
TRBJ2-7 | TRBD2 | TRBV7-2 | TGTGCCAGCAGCTTAGCGCTGGGACTAGCGGGAGGCTACGAGCAGTACTTC | CASSLALGLAGGYEQYF
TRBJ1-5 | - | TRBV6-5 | TGTGCCAGCAGCTCCGGGACAAAAGGGCAGCCCCAGCATTTT | CASSSGTKGQPQHF
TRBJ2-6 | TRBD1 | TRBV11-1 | TGTGCCAGCAGCTTCCCAGGGGGCGTCTCTGGGGCCAACGTCCTGACTTTC | CASSFPGGVSGANVLTF
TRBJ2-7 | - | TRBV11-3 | TGTGCCAGCAGCTTCTCCCCCCCCTACGAGCAGTACTTC | CASSFSPPYEQYF
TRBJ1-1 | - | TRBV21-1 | TGTGCCAGCAGCAAAGAGGCTCCTGGGGGGACAGGTAACACTGAAGCTTTCTTT | CASSKEAPGGTGNTEAFF
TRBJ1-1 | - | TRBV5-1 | TGCGCCAGCAGCTCCGCCGGGAACACTGAAGCTTTCTTT | CASSSAGNTEAFF
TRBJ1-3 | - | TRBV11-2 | TGTGCCAGCAGCCCGAATCTGGGGCCTGGAAACACCATATATTTT | CASSPNLGPGNTIYF
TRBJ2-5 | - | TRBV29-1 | TGCAGCGTTGAACGGGAAGGAGAGACCCAGTACTTC | CSVEREGETQYF
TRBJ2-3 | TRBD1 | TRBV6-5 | TGTGCCAGCAGTCAAACGGGACAGGGAACAGATACGCAGTATTTT | CASSQTGQGTDTQYF
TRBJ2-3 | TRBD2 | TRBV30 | TGTGCCTGGAGTGTAGGGCTAGCGGTAAGCACAGATACGCAGTATTTT | CAWSVGLAVSTDTQYF
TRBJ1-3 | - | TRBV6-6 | TGTGCCAGCAGCCAGGGCAACTCTGGAAACACCATATATTTT | CASSQGNSGNTIYF
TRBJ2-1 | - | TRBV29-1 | TGCAGCGTTGATGCCGGGAAAGGATACAATGAGCAGTTCTTC | CSVDAGKGYNEQFF
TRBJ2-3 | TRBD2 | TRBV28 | TGTGCCAGCAGTAGCGGGGGTAACACAGATACGCAGTATTTT | CASSSGGNTDTQYF
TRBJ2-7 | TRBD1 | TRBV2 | TGTGCCGGCGGACAGGGCTCCTACGAGCAGTACTTC | CAGGQGSYEQYF
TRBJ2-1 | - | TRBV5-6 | TGTGCCAGCAGCTCAGGACTGAGCTCCTACAATGAGCAGTTCTTC | CASSSGLSSYNEQFF
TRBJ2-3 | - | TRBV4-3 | TGCGCCAGCAGCCAAGAATGGCCAGGGGCAGATACGCAGTATTTT | CASSQEWPGADTQYF
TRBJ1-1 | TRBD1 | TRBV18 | TGTGCCAGCTCACCACGGACAGGGTCGGACACTGAAGCTTTCTTT | CASSPRTGSDTEAFF
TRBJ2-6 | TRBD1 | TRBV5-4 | TGTGCCAGCAGCCTCGGGACAGCTCGAAGCTCTGGGGCCAACGTCCTGACTTTC | CASSLGTARSSGANVLTF
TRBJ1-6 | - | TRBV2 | TGTGCCAGCAGGAGACAGAATTTAAATTCACCCCTCCACTTT | CASRRQNLNSPLHF
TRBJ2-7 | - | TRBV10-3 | TGTGCCATCCGAGGGTTTGCCTACGAGCAGTACTTC | CAIRGFAYEQYF